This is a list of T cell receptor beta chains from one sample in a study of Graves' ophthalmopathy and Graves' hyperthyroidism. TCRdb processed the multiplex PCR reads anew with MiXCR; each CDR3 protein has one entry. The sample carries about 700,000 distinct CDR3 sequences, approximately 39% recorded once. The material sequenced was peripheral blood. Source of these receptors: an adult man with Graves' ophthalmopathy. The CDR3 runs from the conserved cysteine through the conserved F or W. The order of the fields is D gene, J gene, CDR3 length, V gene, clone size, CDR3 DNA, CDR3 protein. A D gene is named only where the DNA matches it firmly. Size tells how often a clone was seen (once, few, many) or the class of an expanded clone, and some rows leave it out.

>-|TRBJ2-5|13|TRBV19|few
TGTGCCACCTCTGGGCCCTTCCAAGAGACCCAGTACTTC
CATSGPFQETQYF
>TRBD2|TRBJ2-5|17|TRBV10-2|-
TGCGCCAGCCGAACGGACAGGACTAGCGGGAGGTGGGAGACCCAGTACTTC
CASRTDRTSGRWETQYF
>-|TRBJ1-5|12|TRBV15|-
TGTGCCACGGGTCGGGGGTATCAGCCCCAGCATTTT
CATGRGYQPQHF
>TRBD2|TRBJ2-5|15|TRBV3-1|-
TGTGCCAGCAGCCCCGGGAGGGCAGACCAAGAGACCCAGTACTTC
CASSPGRADQETQYF
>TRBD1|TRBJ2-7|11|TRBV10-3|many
TGTGCCATCGGGACAGCCTACGAGCAGTACTTC
CAIGTAYEQYF
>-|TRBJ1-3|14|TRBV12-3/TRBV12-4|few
TGTGCCAGCAAAGCTCAGGGTTCTGGAAACACCATATATTTT
CASKAQGSGNTIYF
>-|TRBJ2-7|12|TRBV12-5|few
TGTGCTAGTGGTTGGGAGAACACCGAGCAGTACTTC
CASGWENTEQYF
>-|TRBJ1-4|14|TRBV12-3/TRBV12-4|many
TGTGCCAGCAGTCCACAGGTGCCCTTCGAAAAACTGTTTTTT
CASSPQVPFEKLFF
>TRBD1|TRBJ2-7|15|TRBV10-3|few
TGTGCCAGCAGTTCCCCGTGGACAGGGGACTACGAGCAGTACTTC
CASSSPWTGDYEQYF
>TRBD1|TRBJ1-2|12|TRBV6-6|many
TGTGCCAGCTCGGGACAGCTCTATGGCTACACCTTC
CASSGQLYGYTF
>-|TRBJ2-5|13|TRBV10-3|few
TGTGCCAGCAGTCGCGCACCACAAGAGACCCAGTACTTC
CASSRAPQETQYF
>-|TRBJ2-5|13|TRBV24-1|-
TGTGCCTGGAGTGTACGGGGTTTGGAGACCCAGTACTTC
CAWSVRGLETQYF
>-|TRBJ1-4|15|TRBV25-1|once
TGTGCCAGCCGCAACGAACCAACAACTAATGAAAAACTGTTTTTT
CASRNEPTTNEKLFF
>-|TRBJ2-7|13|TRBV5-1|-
TGCGCCAGCAGCTCTCGGGAGTACTACGAGCAGTACTTC
CASSSREYYEQYF
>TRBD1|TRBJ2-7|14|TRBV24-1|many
TGTGCCACCAGTGACCGGGGACAGAACTACGAGCAGTACTTC
CATSDRGQNYEQYF
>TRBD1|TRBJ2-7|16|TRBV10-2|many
TGCGCCAGCAGTCCCCAGGGACAGGGTATTTCCTACGAGCAGTACTTC
CASSPQGQGISYEQYF
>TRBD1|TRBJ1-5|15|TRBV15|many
TGTGCCACCAGCAGAGAACCGGGACAGTTCGCGCCCCAGCATTTT
CATSREPGQFAPQHF